These 13 T cell receptor beta chains were sequenced from one sample in a study of T cell responses to AZD1222 COVID-19 vaccine. Clones were sequenced by immunoSEQ multiplex PCR, and TCRdb holds only the in-frame ones, with some missing. This table holds about 130,000 clones, 85% to 95% found once. Specimen: peripheral blood, collected 28 days after the second AZD1222 dose. The origin of the receptors is an adult who received the AZD1222 COVID-19 vaccine.

This clone has only one observation. The rearrangement links TRBV16 to TRBJ2-1; TRBD1 aligns across 9 bases. Germline CDR1 is KGHSY and CDR2 is FQNENV. The J segment lost 8 bases and the V segment lost 4 bases, leaving 6 bases of the junction unmatched. The CDR3 sequence is 14 residues long. Here the CDR3 reads CASSPTQGAYEQFF. Here the CDR3 DNA reads TGTGCCAGCAGCCCGACACAGGGGGCGTATGAGCAGTTCTTC.

In this sample, this clone turned up once. The V and J genes are TRBV16 and TRBJ1-2, with D possibly being TRBD1 (6 bases). Trimming took 2 bases from V and 2 from J, leaving 15 bases between them. The length of the CDR3 is 16 residues. Looked up from germline, CDR1 is KGHSY and CDR2 is FQNENV. The CDR3 nucleotides are TGTGCCAGCAGCCAAGGGGGGCCGGGGCAGAACTATGGCTACACCTTC. Protein sequence: CASSQGGPGQNYGYTF.

The CDR3 spells CASKTAGNSPLHF. In DNA, the CDR3 is TGTGCCAGCAAAACCGCAGGGAATTCACCCCTCCACTTT. The chain joins TRBV12-3 or TRBV12-4 to TRBJ1-6, with D possibly TRBD1 on 5 matching bases. The V and J ends lost 7 bases and 7 bases respectively, with 11 bases between them. The CDR3 has 13 amino acids.

The V and J genes are TRBV15 and TRBJ2-5, with 7 nucleotides matching TRBD2. V lost 4 bases and J lost 3; bases outside the gene matches: 8. The CDR3 is 15 amino acids. The germline CDR1 and CDR2 sequences are LNHNV and YYDKDF (reference sequence). This CDR3 reads CATSNPMGGEETQYF. Written as DNA, the CDR3 is TGTGCCACCAGCAATCCTATGGGGGGGGAAGAGACCCAGTACTTC.

This chain connects TRBV12-3 or TRBV12-4 to TRBJ1-5; 7 bases align to TRBD1. The CDR3 is 13 residues long. V trimming: 6 bases; J trimming: 4 bases; junction bases outside the gene matches: 3. CDR3 nucleotides: TGTGCCAGCAGGCCGACAGGGAATCAGCCCCAGCATTTT. As protein: CASRPTGNQPQHF.

This clone was found once. V gene TRBV3-1 (or the pseudogene TRBV3-2) combines with J gene TRBJ1-3; D gene uncertain. In germline, CDR1 is LGHDT, CDR2 YNNKEL (reference sequence). The CDR3 extends over 16 amino acids. Trimming took off 0 bases at V and 0 bases at J, with 9 bases between the two ends. The CDR3 reads CASSQDTPVSGNTIYF. CDR3 coding DNA: TGTGCCAGCAGCCAAGATACCCCGGTCTCTGGAAACACCATATATTTT.

This sequence joins TRBV6-6 and TRBJ1-5; D not certain. The CDR3 sequence is 12 residues long. Per germline, CDR1 MNHNY and CDR2 SVGAGI (reference sequence). Trimming shortened V by 8 bases and J by 3 bases, and 8 bases separated the two germline ends. Here the CDR3 DNA reads TGTGCCAGCGGGAGGGACAATCAGCCCCAGCATTTT. This gives the protein CASGRDNQPQHF.

The rearrangement uses TRBV29-1 and TRBJ2-3; D is possibly TRBD1 (6 bases). The V gene's germline CDR1 is SQVTM and CDR2 ANQGSEA. V shed 4 bases and J shed 0 bases, with 14 bases lying between them. The CDR3 runs 15 residues. CDR3 sequence: CSVGGRISSTDTQYF. CDR3 DNA sequence: TGCAGCGTTGGGGGGCGCATTTCTAGCACAGATACGCAGTATTTT.

Concerning this clone: One end of the junction fails to match germline, which may point to a read error. V and J are TRBV18 and TRBJ2-7; 9 positions agree with TRBD1. Germline V gene lookup returns CDR1 KGHSH and CDR2 LQKENI. This CDR3 is built from 14 residues. The CDR3: CASSPRDRDYEQYF. CDR3 coding DNA: TGTGCCAGCTCTCCACGGGACAGGGACTACGAGCAGTACTTC. The full variable domain, with the rest looked up from reference TRBV18 and TRBJ2-7, is NAGVMQNPRHLVRRRGQEARLRCSPMKGHSHVYWYRQLPEEGLKFMVYLQKENIIDESGMPKERFSAEFPKEGPSILRIQQVVRGDSAAYFCASSPRDRDYEQYFGPGTRLTVT.

The rearrangement links TRBV4-2 to TRBJ2-2; 8 nucleotides agree with TRBD1. Germline V gene lookup returns CDR1 LGHNA and CDR2 YNFKEQ. The CDR3 length is 16 residues. Unmatched junction bases numbered 6, after V lost 4 bases and J lost 2 bases. CDR3 coding DNA: TGTGCCAGCAGCCCAAACAGGGGGGATAACACCGGGGAGCTGTTTTTT. Residues: CASSPNRGDNTGELFF.

This clone was counted only a few times. The V call is TRBV2, the J call TRBJ1-2; D gene uncertain. Germline CDR1 reads SNHLY; CDR2 reads FYNNEI. Trimming took 4 bases from V and 3 from J, leaving 6 bases between them. The CDR3 is 12 residues long. The DNA for the CDR3 is TGTGCCAGCAGTGTTAGAGACTATGGCTACACCTTC. Translating gives CASSVRDYGYTF.

The gene calls are TRBV9 and TRBJ1-2; 8 bases are shared with TRBD1. The length of the CDR3 is 14 residues. The V and J ends lost 0 bases and 4 bases, in that order; junction bases with no gene match: 2. Germline CDR1 reads SGDLS; CDR2 reads YYNGEE. CDR3 DNA sequence: TGTGCCAGCAGCGTAGCTACAGGGGGCTATGGCTACACCTTC. It translates to CASSVATGGYGYTF.

The rearrangement uses TRBV11-2 and TRBJ1-5; D is uncertain. With 5 bases removed from V and 4 bases from J, the gap between germline ends came to 12 bases. CDR3 size: 14 residues. CDR1 and CDR2 (germline): SGHAT, FQNNGV. The CDR3 protein is CASSGPNHNQPQHF. The CDR3 bases are TGTGCCAGCAGCGGTCCGAACCATAATCAGCCCCAGCATTTT.